The clone carrying this TCR beta chain was detected only once. Its matching antigen is unknown. Unmatched junction bases numbered 11, after V lost 2 bases and J lost 6 bases. There are 17 residues in the CDR3. Per germline, CDR1 SNHLY and CDR2 FYNNEI. The entry originates in a study of cytomegalovirus exposure and HLA in healthy donors. Study-wide context: Samples from HLA-typed donors yielded approximately 80 million unique TCRs in an early data release.

PCR primers comprised 60 Vbeta and 13 Jbeta primers. This table comes from immunoSEQ multiplex PCR, and its TCRdb copy is limited to in-frame clones, with some not included. The sample contains 150,000 to 200,000 clones, more than 65% of which appear only once. Study-wide points: In vitro experiments confirmed that three CMV-associated chains were specific for CMV antigens. A later analysis reported that several of the most significant clusters appeared to be linked to common viral pathogens, among them Epstein-Barr virus. Later analysis associated a missense DCLRE1C variant with TCR beta V- and J-gene trimming.

Sequencing was performed on PBMCs. This sequence was found in a woman aged 25 to 39 in good health and CMV-seronegative. The V and J genes are TRBV2 and TRBJ2-3; 10 bases match TRBD2. The CDR3 protein is CASSETALAGAGDTQYF. CDR3 nucleotides: TGTGCCAGCAGTGAAACCGCCCTAGCGGGGGCAGGGGATACGCAGTATTTT.